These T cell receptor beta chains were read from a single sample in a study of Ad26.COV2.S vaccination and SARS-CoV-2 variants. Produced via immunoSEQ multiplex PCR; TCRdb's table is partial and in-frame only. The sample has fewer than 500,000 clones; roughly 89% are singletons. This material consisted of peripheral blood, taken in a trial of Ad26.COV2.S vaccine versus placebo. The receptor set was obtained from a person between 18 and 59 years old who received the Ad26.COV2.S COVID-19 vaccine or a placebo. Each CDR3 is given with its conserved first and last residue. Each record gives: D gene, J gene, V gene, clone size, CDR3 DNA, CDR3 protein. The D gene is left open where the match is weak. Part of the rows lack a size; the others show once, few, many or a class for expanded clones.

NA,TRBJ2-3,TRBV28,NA,TGTGCCAGCAGTTTCGCCAGGGATACGCAGTATTTT,CASSFARDTQYF
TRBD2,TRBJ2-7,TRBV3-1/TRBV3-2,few,TGTGCCAGCAGCCAATTACCCTTGGGACTAGCGGGGGCCTACGAGCAGTACTTC,CASSQLPLGLAGAYEQYF
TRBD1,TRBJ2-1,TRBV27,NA,TGTGCCAGCAGTTCCCCTATCAAGACAGGGAATGAGCAGTTCTTC,CASSSPIKTGNEQFF
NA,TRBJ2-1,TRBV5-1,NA,TGCGCCAGCAGCCAGGAAGGACCCCAAGGATACAATGAGCAGTTCTTC,CASSQEGPQGYNEQFF
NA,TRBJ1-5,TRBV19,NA,TGTGCCAGTAGTATAGAAGTGGAGGGATGGAGCAATCAGCCCCAGCATTTT,CASSIEVEGWSNQPQHF
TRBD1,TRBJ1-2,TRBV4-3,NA,TGCGCCAGCAGCCCAACGGACAGGGGCAACTATGGCTACACCTTC,CASSPTDRGNYGYTF
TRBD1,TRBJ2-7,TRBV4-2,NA,TGTGCCAGCAGCCATCAGGGACAGGCAGCCTACGAGCAGTACTTC,CASSHQGQAAYEQYF
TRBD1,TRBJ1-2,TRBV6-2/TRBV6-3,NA,TGTGCCAGCAGTTGGGGACAGAACTATGGCTACACCTTC,CASSWGQNYGYTF
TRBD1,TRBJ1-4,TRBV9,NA,TGTGCCAGCAGCGCGTTCGACGGACAGGGGCCCGAAAAACTGTTTTTT,CASSAFDGQGPEKLFF
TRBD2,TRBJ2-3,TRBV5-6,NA,TGTGCCAGCAGCGTGGGTAGCGGGGTAATGGATACGCAGTATTTT,CASSVGSGVMDTQYF
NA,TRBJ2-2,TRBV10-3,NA,TGTGCCATCAGTAAGTTCACGAACACCGGGGAGCTGTTTTTT,CAISKFTNTGELFF